The 14 T cell receptor beta chains in this list originate from one sample, sequenced in a study of T-cell memory formation after mild COVID-19. MiXCR was run by TCRdb on the 5' RACE reads, yielding one entry per CDR3 protein. Among almost 550,000 distinct CDR3 sequences, roughly 22% were seen once, and the ten largest hold around an eighth. Sequencing was performed on PBMCs or a T cell subset sorted from them (not recorded which). These receptors originate from an adult woman who had mild COVID-19 (a few samples of this study predate the infection). Cell type and time point are not known.

This clonotype has only a few counts. The CDR3 region has the DNA TGCGCCAGCAAGCTGCCCGGCAACACTGAAGCTTTCTTT. Its protein product is CASKLPGNTEAFF. V and J are TRBV4-1 and TRBJ1-1; D unclear. Looked up from germline, CDR1 is MGHRA and CDR2 is YSYEKL. Trimming took off 7 bases at V and 2 bases at J, with 11 bases between the two ends. This CDR3 is built from 13 residues.

This clonotype has a handful of counts. V usage is TRBV18 and J usage is TRBJ2-7, with TRBD2 matching over 13 bases. V shed 5 bases and J 3 bases; nucleotides not matched to a gene: 4. The CDR3 runs to 15 residues. CDR1 is KGHSH, CDR2 LQKENI, per germline. Here the CDR3 reads CASSAGTSGNYEQYF. The CDR3, as DNA: TGTGCCAGCTCAGCCGGGACTAGCGGGAACTACGAGCAGTACTTC.

The chain employs TRBV24-1 and TRBJ2-1, with 7 bases fitting TRBD2. Trimming at V came to 3 bases and at J to 0 bases, leaving 13 bases not matched to a gene. Germline lookup yields CDR1 KGHDR and CDR2 SFDVKD. CDR3 length: 19 residues. The DNA of the CDR3 is TGTGCCACCAGTGATCCCCCTGGGGCTAGCGGTAGCTCCTACAATGAGCAGTTCTTC. Its translation is CATSDPPGASGSSYNEQFF.

The rearrangement links TRBV9 to TRBJ1-6; D gene ambiguous. There are 15 residues in the CDR3. The germline gives CDR1 SGDLS, CDR2 YYNGEE. V was cut by 1 base and J by 10 bases, with 15 bases left in between. The CDR3: CASSVTPSRNSPLHF. DNA for the CDR3: TGTGCCAGCAGCGTAACCCCGTCCAGGAACTCACCCCTCCACTTT. Full variable domain (rest looked up from reference TRBV9 and TRBJ1-6): DSGVTQTPKHLITATGQRVTLRCSPRSGDLSVYWYQQSLDQGLQFLIQYYNGEERAKGNILERFSAQQFPDLHSELNLSSLELGDSALYFCASSVTPSRNSPLHFGNGTRLTVT.

The chain carries TRBV5-6 and TRBJ1-3, with a weak D call TRBD1 (5 bases). V lost 2 bases and J lost 5, with 14 bases in between. The CDR3 loop spans 15 amino acids. Germline V gene lookup returns CDR1 SGHDT and CDR2 YYEEEE. CDR3 nucleotides: TGTGCCAGCAGCTTACCACGTCGGGGCCGAAACACCATATATTTT. It encodes CASSLPRRGRNTIYF.

This clonotype was observed a few times. This chain joins TRBV7-2 and TRBJ2-5; 12 bases map to TRBD2. Per the germline V gene, CDR1 is SGHTA and CDR2 is FQGNSA. Trimming at V came to 0 bases and at J to 5 bases, leaving 7 bases not matched to a gene. This CDR3 spans 17 amino acids. CDR3 residues: CASSLARLAGGRETQYF. CDR3 nucleotides: TGTGCCAGCAGCTTAGCGCGGCTAGCGGGGGGGAGGGAGACCCAGTACTTC.

The CDR3 is CATSKRESDTGELFF. DNA for the CDR3: TGTGCCACCAGCAAGCGGGAGTCAGACACCGGGGAGCTGTTTTTT. The chain carries TRBV24-1 and TRBJ2-2; 8 nucleotides match TRBD2. CDR1 KGHDR and CDR2 SFDVKD come from the germline V gene. The V and J ends lost 7 bases and 3 bases, in that order; junction bases with no gene match: 6. CDR3 length: 15 residues.

V is TRBV6-1 and J is TRBJ1-5, with TRBD1 matching over 9 bases. CDR1 and CDR2 (germline): MNHNS, SASEGT. Trimming at V came to 7 bases and at J to 5 bases, leaving 9 bases not matched to a gene. This CDR3 region has 15 residues. The CDR3 here is CASNWGQGLDQPQHF. The CDR3 nucleotides are TGTGCCAGCAATTGGGGACAGGGCTTAGATCAGCCCCAGCATTTT.

V is TRBV10-3 and J is TRBJ2-7; a possible D gene is TRBD2 (6 bases). Germline lookup yields CDR1 ENHRY and CDR2 SYGVKD. This CDR3 spans 14 amino acids. Deletions cut 1 base from V and 6 bases from J, with 13 bases between. The CDR3 is CAISELRLDGEQYF. The CDR3, as DNA: TGTGCCATCAGTGAGTTACGACTAGACGGCGAGCAGTACTTC.

J is TRBJ2-3 and V is TRBV27, with D unclear. Trimming shortened V by 6 bases and J by 4 bases, and 14 bases separated the two germline ends. Germline V CDR1 and CDR2: MNHEY, SMNVEV (reference sequence). This CDR3 spans 14 amino acids. The DNA of the CDR3 is TGTGCCAGCAGAGGACCTCACCCGGCAGATACGCAGTATTTT. It yields the protein CASRGPHPADTQYF.

The rearrangement links TRBV5-1 to TRBJ2-2; 7 bases are shared with TRBD1. The junction had 6 bases not matched to a gene; V was cut back by 1 base and J by 3 bases. Per the germline V gene, CDR1 is SGHRS and CDR2 is YFSETQ. This CDR3 is 16 amino acids long. This CDR3 reads CASSLTITGDTGELFF. In DNA form, the CDR3 reads TGCGCCAGCAGCTTGACTATCACAGGGGACACCGGGGAGCTGTTTTTT.

This clonotype has just a few counts. This chain connects TRBV11-2 to TRBJ1-4; D gene unclear. The V end was cut by 5 bases, the J end by 5 bases, with 9 bases between. This CDR3 has 13 amino acids. Germline lookup yields CDR1 SGHAT and CDR2 FQNNGV. Here the CDR3 DNA reads TGTGCCAGCAGCGGGGAAGAAAATGAAAAACTGTTTTTT. Its translation is CASSGEENEKLFF.

Only a few counts were recorded for this clonotype. The chain joins TRBV7-6 to TRBJ2-3; 7 bases map to TRBD1. V lost 5 bases and J lost 5; bases outside the gene matches: 10. Germline CDR1 and CDR2: SGHVS and FNYEAQ. The CDR3 extends over 15 amino acids. The CDR3 region is CASSPEQGIIDTQYF. The CDR3 DNA reads TGTGCCAGCAGCCCCGAACAGGGGATAATAGATACGCAGTATTTT.

This clonotype was observed a few times. The chain couples TRBV24-1 to TRBJ2-5; 7 bases line up with TRBD2. CDR3 length: 15 amino acids. Trimming removed 4 bases from V and 3 bases from J; junction bases left unmatched: 7. Germline-derived CDR1 and CDR2 are KGHDR and SFDVKD. The CDR3 DNA sequence: TGTGCCACCAGTGAAAGCGGGGCGGGAAAAGAGACCCAGTACTTC. Residues: CATSESGAGKETQYF.